One and the same sample provided the 17 T cell receptor beta chains below, sequenced in a study of Ad26.COV2.S vaccination and SARS-CoV-2 variants. Stated treatment: 15 to 20 received Ad26.COV2.S at low or high dose, single or two shots; about 5 received placebo; per-sample allocation not given. Day 63 after the first vaccine or placebo injection was the time point for sampling. Data came from immunoSEQ multiplex PCR; TCRdb stores just in-frame clones and leaves some out. The sample contains about 440,000 clones, 80% to 95% of which appear only once. Sample: peripheral blood, taken in a trial of Ad26.COV2.S vaccine versus placebo. Source of these receptors: a person between 18 and 65 years old who received the Ad26.COV2.S COVID-19 vaccine or a placebo.

This rearrangement joins TRBV19 to TRBJ1-5, with D unresolved. The V gene's germline CDR1 is LNHDA and CDR2 SQIVND (reference sequence). Trimming stripped 8 bases from V and 1 base from J, with 21 bases between. The CDR3 runs to 17 residues. The CDR3 bases are TGTGCCAGTCGTGACGCCGGCGGACCCAGGAGCAATCAGCCCCAGCATTTT. This translates into CASRDAGGPRSNQPQHF. The full variable domain, with the rest looked up from reference TRBV19 and TRBJ1-5, is DGGITQSPKYLFRKEGQNVTLSCEQNLNHDAMYWYRQDPGQGLRLIYYSQIVNDFQKGDIAEGYSVSREKKESFPLTVTSAQKNPTAFYLCASRDAGGPRSNQPQHFGDGTRLSIL.

The chain couples TRBV3-1 (or the pseudogene TRBV3-2) to TRBJ1-5; unclear D gene. This CDR3 has 15 amino acids. The germline V and J ends were trimmed by 0 bases and 0 bases, with 6 bases remaining between them. Germline CDR1 is LGHDT and CDR2 is YNNKEL (reference sequence). CDR3 bases: TGTGCCAGCAGCCAAGAAATGAATAGCAATCAGCCCCAGCATTTT. Translation gives CASSQEMNSNQPQHF.

The gene calls are TRBV12-3 or TRBV12-4 and TRBJ2-3, with D perhaps TRBD1 or TRBD2 (5 bases each). V gave up 6 bases and J gave up 10 bases, with 14 bases separating them. The length of the CDR3 is 12 residues. This CDR3 is CASRPGTASQYF. The CDR3, as DNA: TGTGCCAGCAGACCCGGGACGGCCTCGCAGTATTTT.

This chain uses TRBV2 with TRBJ2-7; possible D gene TRBD1, 6 bases. The germline V gene has CDR1 SNHLY and CDR2 FYNNEI. Trimming pared 9 bases from V and 0 bases from J, leaving 21 bases between. The CDR3 is 16 residues long. The CDR3 DNA sequence: TGTGCCAGTCAACCAAGTCCCCGGGACAACTCCTACGAGCAGTACTTC. It yields the protein CASQPSPRDNSYEQYF.

The rearrangement links TRBV10-3 to TRBJ1-1; no reliable D call. V lost 6 bases and J 0 bases, leaving 5 bases between the germline ends. The CDR3 totals 12 residues. The germline V gene encodes CDR1 ENHRY and CDR2 SYGVKD. CDR3: CAIRTVNTEAFF. The CDR3 DNA reads as TGTGCCATCAGGACGGTGAACACTGAAGCTTTCTTT.

DNA for the CDR3: TGTGCCAGCAGCTTAGATACCCTATACAATGAGCAGTTCTTC. Translation: CASSLDTLYNEQFF. The chain combines TRBV7-9 with TRBJ2-1; D gene unclear. The length of the CDR3 is 14 residues. Germline assignment: CDR1 SEHNR and CDR2 FQNEAQ (reference sequence). Trimming took off 1 base at V and 4 bases at J, with 8 bases between the two ends.

The chain couples TRBV5-4 to TRBJ2-1; tentatively, D is TRBD1 (6 bases). Trimming removed 4 bases from V and 5 bases from J, with 13 bases in between. From germline, CDR1 is SGHNT and CDR2 YYREEE (reference sequence). The CDR3 extends over 14 amino acids. The CDR3: CASSKMGQHNEQFF. The CDR3 DNA reads as TGTGCCAGCAGCAAAATGGGACAACACAATGAGCAGTTCTTC.

With respect to this clone: Other DNA sequences in this specimen translate into the identical CDR3. V gene TRBV2 combines with J gene TRBJ2-5; D gene ambiguous. This CDR3 has 12 amino acids. CDR1 SNHLY and CDR2 FYNNEI come from the germline V gene. The ends were cut back, 6 bases at V and 5 bases at J, with 10 bases in the middle. CDR3 in DNA: TGTGCCAGCAGCGACCCTGGGGAGACCCAGTACTTC. Its protein is CASSDPGETQYF.

The chain employs TRBV7-2 and TRBJ2-3, with 7 bases that match TRBD2. V lost 5 bases to trimming and J lost 8 bases; unmatched junction nucleotides: 10. The CDR3 is made up of 14 amino acids. CDR1 and CDR2 (germline): SGHTA, FQGNSA. Here the CDR3 DNA reads TGTGCCAGCAGCCCCCGGACTAGTCGGGGTACGCAGTATTTT. Protein: CASSPRTSRGTQYF. The full variable domain, with the rest looked up from reference TRBV7-2 and TRBJ2-3, is GAGVSQSPSNKVTEKGKDVELRCDPISGHTALYWYRQSLGQGLEFLIYFQGNSAPDKSGLPSDRFSAERTGGSVSTLTIQRTQQEDSAVYLCASSPRTSRGTQYFGPGTRLTVL.

The chain joins TRBV7-3 to TRBJ1-2, with D unresolved. Trimming pared 5 bases from V and 14 bases from J, leaving 18 bases between. The CDR3 spans 12 residues. Germline CDR1 and CDR2: SGHTA and FQGTGA. The CDR3 DNA is TGTGCCAGCAGCCCTAACGGGCCTCCGAGGACCTTC. Translation gives CASSPNGPPRTF.

The chain combines TRBV19 with TRBJ1-4; D remains unclear. CDR3 length: 19 amino acids. Trimming cost V 6 bases and J 0 bases, with 23 bases left between them. Germline CDR1 is LNHDA and CDR2 is SQIVND (reference sequence). CDR3 loop: CASSLEGPKLDATNEKLFF. In nucleotides, the CDR3 is TGTGCCAGTAGCCTCGAGGGCCCGAAACTCGACGCAACTAATGAAAAACTGTTTTTT.

V usage is TRBV29-1 and J usage is TRBJ1-2, with D perhaps matching TRBD1 (6 bases). Germline CDR1 is SQVTM and CDR2 is ANQGSEA. Trimming took 5 bases from V and 3 from J, leaving 10 bases between them. The length of the CDR3 is 12 residues. CDR3 protein: CSVWTEHYGYTF. CDR3 nucleotide sequence: TGCAGCGTTTGGACAGAGCACTATGGCTACACCTTC. Supplemented by reference TRBV29-1 and TRBJ1-2, the full variable domain reads SAVISQKPSRDICQRGTSLTIQCQVDSQVTMMFWYRQQPGQSLTLIATANQGSEATYESGFVIDKFPISRPNLTFSTLTVSNMSPEDSSIYLCSVWTEHYGYTFGSGTRLTVV.

V is TRBV5-5 and J is TRBJ2-5; tentatively, D is TRBD2 (6 bases). V was pared by 1 base and J by 0 bases, with 10 bases between. The CDR3 runs 15 residues. CDR1 and CDR2 (germline): SGHKS, YYEKEE (reference sequence). CDR3 residues: CASSLRPSDQETQYF. The CDR3 DNA is TGTGCCAGCAGCTTGCGGCCTAGCGACCAAGAGACCCAGTACTTC.

This rearrangement joins TRBV5-4 to TRBJ2-4; 8 bases line up with TRBD2. This CDR3 spans 17 amino acids. V trimming: 3 bases; J trimming: 1 base; junction bases outside the gene matches: 9. Germline assignment: CDR1 SGHNT and CDR2 YYREEE (reference sequence). CDR3 in amino acids: CASSSRGAGVAKNIQYF. The CDR3 DNA sequence: TGTGCCAGCAGCTCGCGGGGGGCAGGCGTCGCCAAAAACATTCAGTACTTC. Variable domain in full (rest from reference TRBV5-4 and TRBJ2-4): ETGVTQSPTHLIKTRGQQVTLRCSSQSGHNTVSWYQQALGQGPQFIFQYYREEENGRGNFPPRFSGLQFPNYSSELNVNALELDDSALYLCASSSRGAGVAKNIQYFGAGTRLSVL.

This clone was counted a single time. The rearrangement uses TRBV15 and TRBJ1-5; D call uncertain. The CDR3 length is 17 residues. V was pared by 0 bases and J by 0 bases, with 12 bases between. In germline, CDR1 is LNHNV, CDR2 YYDKDF (reference sequence). CDR3 sequence reads: CATSRDKADHSNQPQHF. The DNA for the CDR3 is TGTGCCACCAGCAGAGATAAGGCAGACCATAGCAATCAGCCCCAGCATTTT.

The J gene is TRBJ1-5, the V gene TRBV28, with D tentatively TRBD1 (5 bases). This CDR3 is built from 15 residues. Per germline, CDR1 MDHEN and CDR2 SYDVKM. Trimming left V 11 bases short and J 3 bases short, with 20 bases between. The CDR3, as DNA: TGTGCCTCCAGCTGGGGGAGGGGCGCCAATCAGCCCCAGCATTTT. The encoded protein is CASSWGRGANQPQHF.

J is TRBJ1-1 and V is TRBV7-2; TRBD1 aligns across 8 bases. Per the germline V gene, CDR1 is SGHTA and CDR2 is FQGNSA. V trimming: 5 bases; J trimming: 1 base; junction bases outside the gene matches: 6. There are 15 residues in the CDR3. CDR3 nucleotide sequence: TGTGCCAGCAGCCCTAGACAGGGGAGGAACACTGAAGCTTTCTTT. Encoded protein: CASSPRQGRNTEAFF.